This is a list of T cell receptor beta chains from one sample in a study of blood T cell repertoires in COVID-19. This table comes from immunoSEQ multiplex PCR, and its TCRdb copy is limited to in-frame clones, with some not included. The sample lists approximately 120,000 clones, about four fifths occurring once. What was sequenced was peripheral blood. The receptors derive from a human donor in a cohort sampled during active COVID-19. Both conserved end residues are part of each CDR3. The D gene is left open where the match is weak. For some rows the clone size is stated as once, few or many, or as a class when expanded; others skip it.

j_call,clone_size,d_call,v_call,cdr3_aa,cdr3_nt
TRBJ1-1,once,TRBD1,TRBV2,CASKEQGQLNTEAFF,TGTGCCAGCAAAGAACAGGGGCAACTGAACACTGAAGCTTTCTTT
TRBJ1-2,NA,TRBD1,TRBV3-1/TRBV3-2,CASSRGTVGYTF,TGTGCCAGCAGCCGGGGGACAGTTGGCTACACCTTC
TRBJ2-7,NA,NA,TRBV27,CASGRGAYYEQYF,TGTGCCAGCGGGCGCGGGGCCTACTACGAGCAGTACTTC
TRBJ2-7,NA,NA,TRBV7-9,CASSLASSEQYF,TGTGCCAGCAGCTTAGCTTCATCCGAGCAGTACTTC
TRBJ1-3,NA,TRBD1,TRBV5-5,CASSLGGQDPFSSGNTIYF,TGTGCCAGCAGCTTGGGGGGACAGGACCCCTTTAGCTCTGGAAACACCATATATTTT
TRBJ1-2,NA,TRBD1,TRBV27,CASRDRANYGYTF,TGTGCCAGCAGGGACAGGGCTAACTATGGCTACACCTTC
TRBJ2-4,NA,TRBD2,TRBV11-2,CASSLYGGEAIQYF,TGTGCCAGCAGCTTATACGGGGGGGAGGCCATTCAGTACTTC
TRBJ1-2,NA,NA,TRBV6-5,CATLGGGDGYGYTF,TGTGCCACCCTAGGGGGGGGCGATGGCTATGGCTACACCTTC
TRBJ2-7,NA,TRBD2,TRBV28,CASRYLAAAEQYF,TGTGCCAGCAGATACCTAGCGGCTGCCGAGCAGTACTTC
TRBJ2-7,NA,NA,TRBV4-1,CASSHAADYEQYF,TGCGCCAGCAGCCACGCCGCGGACTACGAGCAGTACTTC
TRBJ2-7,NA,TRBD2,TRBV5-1,CASRWGTSGDEQYF,TGCGCCAGCAGGTGGGGGACTAGCGGGGATGAGCAGTACTTC
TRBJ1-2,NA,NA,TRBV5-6,CASSLGGGGGYTF,TGTGCCAGCAGCTTGGGTGGGGGAGGCGGCTACACCTTC
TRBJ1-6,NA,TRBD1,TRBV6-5,CASSRTGGPDSPLHF,TGTGCCAGCAGTCGGACAGGGGGCCCGGATTCACCCCTCCACTTT
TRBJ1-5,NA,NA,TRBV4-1,CASSQEGFSEDQPQHF,TGCGCCAGCAGCCAGGAGGGATTCTCCGAGGATCAGCCCCAGCATTTT
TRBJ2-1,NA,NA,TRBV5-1,CATYLSPADTNEQFF,TGCGCCACCTATCTTTCGCCAGCAGACACCAATGAGCAGTTCTTC
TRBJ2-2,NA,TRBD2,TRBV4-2,CASSQDSSGGPGELFF,TGTGCCAGCAGCCAAGACTCTAGCGGGGGCCCCGGGGAGCTGTTTTTT
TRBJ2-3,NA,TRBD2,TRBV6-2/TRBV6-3,CASSRGLAGDTQYF,TGTGCCAGCAGTCGGGGACTAGCGGGAGATACGCAGTATTTT
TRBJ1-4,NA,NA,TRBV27,CASSVTAGETLRKLFF,TGTGCCAGCAGTGTGACCGCAGGGGAGACTTTGAGAAAACTGTTTTTT
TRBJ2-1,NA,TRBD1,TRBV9,CASSVSGTGAYEQFF,TGTGCCAGCAGCGTCTCGGGGACAGGGGCCTATGAGCAGTTCTTC
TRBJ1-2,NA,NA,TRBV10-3,CAISESLLGLDGGYGYTF,TGTGCCATCAGTGAGTCTTTATTGGGGCTCGATGGTGGATATGGCTACACCTTC
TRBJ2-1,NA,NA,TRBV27,CASSSGYRSPSPEQFF,TGTGCCAGCAGTTCAGGATACAGGTCCCCCTCTCCTGAGCAGTTCTTC
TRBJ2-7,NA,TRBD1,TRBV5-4,CASSLFPPPQGRSTYEQYF,TGTGCCAGCAGCTTGTTCCCCCCCCCACAGGGGAGATCTACCTACGAGCAGTACTTC
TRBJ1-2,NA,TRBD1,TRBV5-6,CASSSLIRQGGSGGYTF,TGTGCCAGCAGCTCTTTAATTCGACAGGGGGGGAGTGGAGGCTACACCTTC
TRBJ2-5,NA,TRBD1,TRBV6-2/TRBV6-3,CASSYETGTGGGETQYF,TGTGCCAGCAGTTACGAGACCGGGACAGGGGGCGGAGAGACCCAGTACTTC
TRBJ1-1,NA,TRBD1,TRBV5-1,CASSLKTGGLSTEAFF,TGCGCCAGCAGCTTAAAGACAGGGGGTCTGAGCACTGAAGCTTTCTTT
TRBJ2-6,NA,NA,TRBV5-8,CASSAGRAQFSGANVLTF,TGTGCCAGCAGCGCCGGGAGAGCACAGTTCTCTGGGGCCAACGTCCTGACTTTC
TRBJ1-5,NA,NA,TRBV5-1,CASSKDNPSNQPQHF,TGCGCCAGCAGCAAAGACAACCCGAGCAATCAGCCCCAGCATTTT
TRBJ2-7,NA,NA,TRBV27,CAGSLSIGGGHEQYF,TGTGCCGGCAGTTTATCGATCGGGGGAGGTCACGAGCAGTACTTC
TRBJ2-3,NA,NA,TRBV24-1,CATSSGSTDTQYF,TGTGCCACCAGTTCAGGGAGCACAGATACGCAGTATTTT
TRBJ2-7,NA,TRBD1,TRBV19,CASSGGQGLGVYEQYF,TGTGCCAGTAGCGGGGGACAGGGGCTTGGGGTCTACGAGCAGTACTTC
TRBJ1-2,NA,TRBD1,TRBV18,CASSPGQGPSTF,TGTGCCAGCTCACCGGGACAGGGTCCAAGCACCTTC
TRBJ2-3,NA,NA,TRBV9,CASSVVGRNTDTQYF,TGTGCCAGCAGCGTAGTGGGCAGAAACACAGATACGCAGTATTTT
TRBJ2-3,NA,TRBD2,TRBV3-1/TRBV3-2,CASSQTLWTSGDTDTQYF,TGTGCCAGCAGCCAAACCCTCTGGACTAGCGGGGACACAGATACGCAGTATTTT
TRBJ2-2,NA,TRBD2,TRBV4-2,CASSQEGGDTGELFF,TGTGCCAGCAGCCAAGAGGGGGGGGACACCGGGGAGCTGTTTTTT
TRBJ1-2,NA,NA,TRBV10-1,CASSEGQFYGYTF,TGCGCCAGCAGTGAGGGTCAGTTCTATGGCTACACCTTC
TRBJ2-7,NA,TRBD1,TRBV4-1,CASSQQRGAGTGSSYEQYF,TGCGCCAGCAGCCAACAAAGAGGGGCCGGGACAGGGTCTTCCTACGAGCAGTACTTC
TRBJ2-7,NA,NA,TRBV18,CASSPTANYEQYF,TGTGCCAGCTCACCAACAGCCAACTACGAGCAGTACTTC
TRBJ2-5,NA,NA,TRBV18,CASSPRQTQETQYF,TGTGCCAGCTCACCGCGACAGACCCAAGAGACCCAGTACTTC
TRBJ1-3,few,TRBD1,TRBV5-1,CASRYSGTENTIYF,TGCGCCAGCAGATATTCCGGGACAGAAAACACCATATATTTT
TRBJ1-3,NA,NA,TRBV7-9,CASSLDWQGPGNTIYF,TGTGCCAGCAGCTTAGATTGGCAGGGCCCTGGAAACACCATATATTTT
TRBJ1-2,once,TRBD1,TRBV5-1,CASSPADRAYGYTF,TGCGCCAGCAGCCCAGCCGACAGGGCTTATGGCTACACCTTC
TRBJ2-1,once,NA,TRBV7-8,CASSTSNEQFF,TGTGCCAGCAGCACTAGTAATGAGCAGTTCTTC
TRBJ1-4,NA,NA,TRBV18,CASSPEVGKLFF,TGTGCCAGCTCACCGGAGGTGGGAAAACTGTTTTTT
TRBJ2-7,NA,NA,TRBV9,CASSVLFGSEQYF,TGTGCCAGCAGCGTATTGTTCGGGAGCGAGCAGTACTTC
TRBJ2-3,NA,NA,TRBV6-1,CASSDWGGPVDTQYF,TGTGCCAGCAGTGATTGGGGGGGCCCGGTAGATACGCAGTATTTT
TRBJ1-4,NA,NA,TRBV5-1,CASSSDIREKLFF,TGCGCCAGCAGCTCGGACATTAGGGAAAAACTGTTTTTT
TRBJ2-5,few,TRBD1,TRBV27,CASSLLGDSTQETQYF,TGTGCCAGCAGTTTATTGGGGGACAGTACTCAAGAGACCCAGTACTTC
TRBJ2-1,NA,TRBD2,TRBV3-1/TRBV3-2,CASSPGLAGDNEQFF,TGTGCCAGCAGTCCCGGACTAGCGGGGGACAATGAGCAGTTCTTC
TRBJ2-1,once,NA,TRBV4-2,CASSQTNRVNEQFF,TGTGCCAGCAGCCAAACTAATAGAGTCAATGAGCAGTTCTTC
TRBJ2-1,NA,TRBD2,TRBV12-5,CASGLVTGGTGEQFF,TGTGCTAGTGGTTTGGTTACGGGGGGAACTGGTGAGCAGTTCTTC
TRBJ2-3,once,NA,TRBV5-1,CASSLDGTSTDTQYF,TGCGCCAGCAGCTTGGATGGGACTTCCACAGATACGCAGTATTTT
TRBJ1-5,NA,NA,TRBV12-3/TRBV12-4,CASKTGTQPQHF,TGTGCCAGCAAAACAGGGACTCAGCCCCAGCATTTT
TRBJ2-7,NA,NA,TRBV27,CASSLSEGAEQYF,TGTGCCAGCAGTTTATCCGAGGGTGCCGAGCAGTACTTC
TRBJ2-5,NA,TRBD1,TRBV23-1,CASSHPPHGTEEQETQYF,TGCGCCAGCAGTCACCCTCCGCATGGGACAGAAGAACAAGAGACCCAGTACTTC
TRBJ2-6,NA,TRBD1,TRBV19,CASEQGTGANVLTF,TGTGCCAGTGAACAGGGGACCGGGGCCAACGTCCTGACTTTC